The TCR beta chain under discussion was sequenced for a study of cytomegalovirus exposure and HLA in healthy donors (dated by TCRdb to 2016 to 2017). In the study overall: According to an earlier analysis of 587 of the donors, roughly 180 million T cells yielded roughly 100 million unique TCR beta sequences and roughly 280 Gb of sequence data. About 280 gigabases of sequencing data and 91 million or so unique TCR sequences made up an early release that covered several hundred HLA-typed donors. The genetic ancestry cluster associated with self-reported Caucasian donors included 65% to 90% of the roughly 400 genotyped donors. The study aimed to test whether cataloging public T cell receptors could reveal signatures of past pathogen exposure. Using immunosequencing, the study profiled T cell repertoires from some 670 subjects and related those repertoires to cytomegalovirus serostatus. Besides the first cohort of around 670 subjects, a separate validation cohort made up of roughly 130 different subjects was used. To predict cytomegalovirus infection status, the study combined high-throughput TCR immunosequencing, statistical association of individual TCRs with disease status, and machine learning. To study patterns of TCR occurrence, a later analysis re-analyzed previously published TCR beta repertoires from 666 donors and added high-resolution HLA genotyping. Rather than using new phenotypic data, the later analysis identified candidate immune exposures from TCR beta sequences and from how often those sequences occurred across donors. An earlier analysis of several hundred of the donors used high-throughput TCR beta sequencing to judge whether each TCR beta V gene segment behaved as functional or pseudogenic. Donor age, sex, ethnicity and CMV serostatus were collected together with the repertoire data. A later genetic analysis took genome-wide SNP genotypes for about 55% of the 666 donors and used that subset as a discovery cohort. All discovery cohort repertoires had been generated using a single sequencing platform. HLA typing included class I and class II loci at four-digit resolution. The number of donors typed differed by locus, with roughly 629-640 for A, B, C, DRB1 and DQB1, roughly 520 for DQA1, 600 to 610 for DPA1, and some 470 for DPB1. Because of strong linkage in the cohort, roughly five DR-DQ haplotypes were treated as single units for association and clustering. Among roughly 400 genotyped donors of the cohort, an average of approximately 220,000 unique TCR beta nucleotide sequences was sequenced per donor, of which 15% to 20% were non-productive.

Its CDR3 holds 16 amino acids, cysteine through phenylalanine. CDR3 DNA is the only sequence kept; it has 48 bases, read in frame from the first base. V ends up 2 bases short and J 2 bases short, with an unmatched junction base count of 3. From the germline V gene, CDR1 is MGHRA and CDR2 is YSYEKL. Results and caveats for the whole study, not just this receptor: A later analysis found that TCR association rates varied across HLA loci, with DRB1 alleles showing the most associated TCRs and HLA-C alleles the fewest. A group of highly shared sequence variants was considered likely to be a technical artifact of the sequencing pipeline. A later analysis reported that several top co-occurrence clusters appeared linked to parvovirus B19, influenza, CMV and Epstein-Barr virus. A later genetic analysis associated a missense DCLRE1C variant with V-gene and J-gene trimming of TCR beta chains, and an independent cohort replicated the association. Because counts were too low, fewer than 20 rarely observed V segments, including chromosome 9 orphons, were excluded from the earlier analysis of some 540 of the donors. In vitro tests confirmed that a few of the cytomegalovirus-associated TCR beta chains recognize cytomegalovirus antigens. Because HLA typing was unavailable for some donors at each locus, only the typed subset was used in association tests. Sequencing depth was assumed to be roughly uniform across donors in the presence/absence analyses, though that assumption may not hold. Specific HLA alleles were associated with over 15,000 TCR beta sequences at a false discovery rate of 0.05 in a later analysis. A later analysis found that HLA-associated TCR beta chains were more clonally expanded and had lower generation probabilities than equally common non-associated chains. When HLA alleles, especially DR and DQ, strongly co-occurred, attributing TCR associations to individual alleles was difficult. Because the 87-base-pair reads could not distinguish some IMGT-functional V segments, including TRBV6-2 and TRBV6-3, those segments were excluded. According to the authors, the approach could potentially be generalized to other disease states and immunological phenotypes. According to a later genetic analysis, donors in an Asian-associated ancestry cluster had fewer N-insertions in productive TCRs than the roughly 700-donor mean. A further reported finding was that TCR beta sequences accurately predicted the HLA-A and HLA-B alleles for most subjects in the first cohort. In an earlier analysis of some 550 of the donors, most TCR beta V segments were observed in productive rearrangements about 87% or about 30% of the time, broadly matching IMGT annotations. Most TCR sequences were observed very rarely across donors, whereas some public TCRs were present in many individuals. Correlated functional status among segregating V segments might be attributable to linkage disequilibrium, but an unknown experimental factor could not be ruled out. For the cohort, immune exposure information was limited to CMV serostatus. Only TCR beta chains were sequenced in this cohort, and the absence of alpha or paired-chain data limited detectable features. According to a later analysis, most CMV-associated TCR beta chains appeared to be HLA-restricted, and the HLA associations seemed to be driven largely by CMV exposure. The study listed over 150 TCR beta chains as associated with cytomegalovirus. The classifier was reported to diagnose cytomegalovirus status with high specificity and sensitivity in both the original cohort and the validation cohort.

Libraries came from the immunoSEQ multiplex PCR assay. The multiplex PCR relied on a mix of 60 forward primers for TCR Vbeta segments and 13 reverse primers for TCR Jbeta segments. The CDR3 region of rearranged TCR beta genes was amplified from genomic DNA with a multiplex PCR assay. The amplified TCR beta libraries were sequenced on the Illumina HiSeq System as 87-base-pair reads. In the source study's methods: In a later analysis, 70 million to 95 million unique TCR beta chains were counted across the 666 repertoires, and approximately 9.9 million of these chains were shared by at least two donors. A nearest-neighbor algorithm error-corrected the raw reads and collapsed the reads into unique sequences, merging closely related sequences to remove PCR and sequencing errors. V, D and J gene segments were assigned by aligning CDR3 sequences to IMGT reference sequences. For a sequence to be retained, a match of at least six nucleotides was required to both a V gene segment and a J gene segment. A rearrangement was called productive if the CDR3 had no stop codons and remained in frame with V and J, and every other rearrangement was called non-productive. Following IMGT convention, CDR3 was defined as the stretch from the second conserved V-encoded cysteine to the conserved J-encoded phenylalanine. Sequences without an unambiguous match to a single V gene segment were excluded from the earlier analysis of several hundred of the donors. In an earlier analysis of about 590 of the donors, a V segment was called functional when productive rearrangements were above 56.7%, and segregating when the standard deviation between donors exceeded 5%. To diagnose cytomegalovirus status from the catalog of TCR beta chain sequences, a statistical classification framework was built. In a later analysis, V and J genes were assigned by comparing TCR nucleotide sequences against IMGT/GENE-DB human TR gene sequences. The TCRdist pipeline was used in a later analysis to assign CDR3 sequences and most-parsimonious VDJ recombination scenarios. In a later analysis, each TCR beta chain was defined by its CDR3 amino acid sequence together with its V-gene family, and reads without a unique V-gene family were excluded. In a later analysis, around 650 highly shared, low-generation-probability nucleotide sequences were removed to address suspected cross-contamination and a sequencing artifact. For each public chain, a later analysis derived a clonal expansion index from normalized ranks of inferred template counts within each repertoire. Generation probabilities in a later analysis came from a VDJ recombination model fitted to out-of-frame rearrangements, and those results were checked against IGoR. In a later analysis, TCR-TCR, TCR-HLA and TCR-CMV co-occurrence was scored with hypergeometric tests, and a repertoire-size bias correction was applied to TCR pairs. A later analysis estimated false discovery rates by permuting HLA or CMV assignments 20 times. A later analysis grouped co-occurring TCRs with DBSCAN, adding TCRdist sequence similarity when clustering within HLA-allele-positive subsets. Repertoires with fewer than 30,000 or more than 120,000 public chains, plus five repertoires with anomalous nucleotide sharing, were excluded from co-occurrence clustering. Held by TCRdb, this immuneACCESS table contains in-frame sequences only and omits some clones. Under half of the omission traces to an unresolved V gene where checked; the cause of the rest is unknown. D and trimming come from the DNA, and the V and J calls and clone size come from that table. Within this sample are about 97,000 clones, with around 73% of them counted one time only. The ten largest clones capture over 3% of the sample.

The cohort was made up of roughly 670 healthy bone marrow donors. At the time of sampling, every cohort member was nominally healthy, though immune exposures that went unrecorded were likely present. The donor was CMV seronegative and was included in the group of about 400 seronegative cohort members. Every donor gave a peripheral blood sample, and the peripheral blood mononuclear cells from that sample were used for TCR beta sequencing. The Qiagen DNeasy Blood Extraction Kit was used to extract genomic DNA from the blood cell samples. Note on this clone: The antigen this receptor binds is unknown. The record has no base qualities; no much larger clone is one base away.

Sequenced input: PBMCs. The receptor chain draws on TRBV4-1 and TRBJ2-5, and 12 bases in between align with TRBD2. The sequence was obtained from a man aged 35-49 years in good health and CMV-seronegative. The DNA sequence is TGCGCCAGCAGCCAACTAGCGGGGGGGCGTCAAGAGACCCAGTACTTC. It translates as CASSQLAGGRQETQYF.